This T cell receptor (beta chain) emerged from a study of blood T cells in healthy people across ages. PCR was performed a second time for about 6 to 11 cycles using a sample-barcoded 5' primer and a J-beta primer mix. From the 5' RACE reads, TCRdb called clonotypes with MiXCR, one entry per CDR3 protein. The sample carries some 760,000 distinct CDR3 sequences, around 25% recorded once. The V gene lost 6 bases and the J gene lost 4 bases, with 19 bases spanning the gap. The germline V gene has CDR1 MNHEY and CDR2 SVGEGT. This CDR3 contains 16 residues. This sample was also put to use in a study of T cells of mothers and their children.

The V and J genes are TRBV6-2 or TRBV6-3 and TRBJ1-5; tentatively, D is TRBD1 (6 bases). The sample taken for sequencing was blood. The TCR originated in a boy aged 5-17 years in good health. CDR3 nucleotide sequence: TGTGCCAGCAGACCATTTCCTACCGGGACAAATCAGCCCCAGCATTTT. It specifies CASRPFPTGTNQPQHF.